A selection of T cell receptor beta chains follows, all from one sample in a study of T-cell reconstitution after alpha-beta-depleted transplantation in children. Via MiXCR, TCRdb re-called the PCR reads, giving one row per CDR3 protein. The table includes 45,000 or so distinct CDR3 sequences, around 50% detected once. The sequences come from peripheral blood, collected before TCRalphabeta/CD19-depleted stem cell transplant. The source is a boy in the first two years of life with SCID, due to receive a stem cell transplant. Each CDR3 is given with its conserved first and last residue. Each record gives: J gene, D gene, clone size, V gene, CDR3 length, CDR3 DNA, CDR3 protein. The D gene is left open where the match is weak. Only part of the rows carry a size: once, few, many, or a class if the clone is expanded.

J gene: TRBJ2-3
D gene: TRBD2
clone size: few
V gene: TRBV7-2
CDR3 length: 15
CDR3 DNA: TGTGCCAGCTATCGACTAGCGGGGGGGGCAGATACGCAGTATTTT
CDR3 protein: CASYRLAGGADTQYF

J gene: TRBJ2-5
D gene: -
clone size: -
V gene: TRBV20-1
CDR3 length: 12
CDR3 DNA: TGCAGTGCTATGGGGAGGGGGGAGACCCAGTACTTC
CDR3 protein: CSAMGRGETQYF

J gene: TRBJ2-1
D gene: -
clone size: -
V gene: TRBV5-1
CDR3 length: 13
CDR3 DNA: TGCGCCAGCAGCGGGGACGGCGACAATGAGCAGTTCTTC
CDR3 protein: CASSGDGDNEQFF

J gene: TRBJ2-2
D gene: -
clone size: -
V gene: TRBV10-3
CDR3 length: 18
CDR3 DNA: TGTGCCATCAGTGTCCCGGGCCCCCTGGGGTCGAACACCGGGGAGCTGTTTTTT
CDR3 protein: CAISVPGPLGSNTGELFF

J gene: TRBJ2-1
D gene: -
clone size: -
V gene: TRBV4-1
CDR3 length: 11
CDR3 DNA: TGCGCCAGCAGCCAAGTTAACGAGCAGTTCTTC
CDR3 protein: CASSQVNEQFF

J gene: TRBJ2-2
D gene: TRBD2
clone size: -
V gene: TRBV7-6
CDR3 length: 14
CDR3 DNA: TGTGCCAGCAGCGCGGGGGGGAACACCGGGGAGCTGTTTTTT
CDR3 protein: CASSAGGNTGELFF

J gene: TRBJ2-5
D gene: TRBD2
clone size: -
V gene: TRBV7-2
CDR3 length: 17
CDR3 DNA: TGTGCCAGCAGCACAAGGACTAGCGGGGGATTAGGGGAGACCCAGTACTTC
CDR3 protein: CASSTRTSGGLGETQYF

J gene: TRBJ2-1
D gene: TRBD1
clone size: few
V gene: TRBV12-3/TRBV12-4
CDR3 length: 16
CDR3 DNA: TGTGCCAGCAGTTTTGGGGACAGCCCGACCTACAATGAGCAGTTCTTC
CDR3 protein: CASSFGDSPTYNEQFF

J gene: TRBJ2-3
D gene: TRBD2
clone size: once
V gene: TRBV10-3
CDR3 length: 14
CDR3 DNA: TGTGCCATCAGCCTTAGCGGGGGGGCAGATACGCAGTATTTT
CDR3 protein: CAISLSGGADTQYF

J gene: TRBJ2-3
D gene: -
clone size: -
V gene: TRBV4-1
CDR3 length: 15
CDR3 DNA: TGCGCCAGCAGCCAAGATCTAAGCGGCACAGATACGCAGTATTTT
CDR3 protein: CASSQDLSGTDTQYF

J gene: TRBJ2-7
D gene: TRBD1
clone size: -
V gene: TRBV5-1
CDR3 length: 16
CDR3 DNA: TGCGCCAGCAGCCCATACGACAGGGGGCTTCCCTACGAGCAGTACTTC
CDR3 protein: CASSPYDRGLPYEQYF

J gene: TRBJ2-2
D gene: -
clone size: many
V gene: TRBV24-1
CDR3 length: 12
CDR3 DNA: TGTGCCACCAGTGTAAGGAGCGGGGAGCTGTTTTTT
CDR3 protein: CATSVRSGELFF

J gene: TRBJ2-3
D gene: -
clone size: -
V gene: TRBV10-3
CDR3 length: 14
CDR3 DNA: TGTGCCATCAGTGAGTCCCGGGGACCAGATACGCAGTATTTT
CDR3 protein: CAISESRGPDTQYF

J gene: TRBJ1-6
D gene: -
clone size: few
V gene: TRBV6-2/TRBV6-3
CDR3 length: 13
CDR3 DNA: TGTGCCACCTACTCCGGGAATAATTCACCCCTCCACTTT
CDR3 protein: CATYSGNNSPLHF

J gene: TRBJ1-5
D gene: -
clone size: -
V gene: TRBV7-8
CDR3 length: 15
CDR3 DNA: TGTGCCAGCAGCTTGACGGGAAATAGCAATCAGCCCCAGCATTTT
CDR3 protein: CASSLTGNSNQPQHF

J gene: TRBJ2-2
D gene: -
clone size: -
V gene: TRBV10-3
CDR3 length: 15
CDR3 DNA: TGTGCCATCAGTCCGGCGGGTGTGAACACCGGGGAGCTGTTTTTT
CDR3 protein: CAISPAGVNTGELFF

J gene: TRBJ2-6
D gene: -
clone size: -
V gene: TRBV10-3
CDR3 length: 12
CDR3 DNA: TGTGCCACCTTCTCTGGGGCCAACGTCCTGACTTTC
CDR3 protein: CATFSGANVLTF

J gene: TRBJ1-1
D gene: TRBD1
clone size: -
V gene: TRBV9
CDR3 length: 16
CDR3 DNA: TGTGCCAGCAGCATAACGGACAGGGGGCCGTACACTGAAGCTTTCTTT
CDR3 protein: CASSITDRGPYTEAFF

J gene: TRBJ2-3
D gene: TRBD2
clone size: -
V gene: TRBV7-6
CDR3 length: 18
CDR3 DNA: TGTGCCAGCAGCTTATCGCCGACTAGCGGGGGTAGCACAGATACGCAGTATTTT
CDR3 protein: CASSLSPTSGGSTDTQYF

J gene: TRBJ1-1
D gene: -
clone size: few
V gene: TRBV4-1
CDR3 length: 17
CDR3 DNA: TGCGCCAGCAGCCAAGTGGGTGTAGGGAGAATGAACACTGAAGCTTTCTTT
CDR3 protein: CASSQVGVGRMNTEAFF

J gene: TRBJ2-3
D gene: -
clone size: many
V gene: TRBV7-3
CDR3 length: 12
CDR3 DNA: TGTGCCAGCAGCCAAGGGGGAGATACGCAGTATTTT
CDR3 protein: CASSQGGDTQYF

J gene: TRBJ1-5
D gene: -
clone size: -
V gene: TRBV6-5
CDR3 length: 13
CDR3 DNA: TGTGCCAGCAGTTTCATCGAGAATCAGCCCCAGCATTTT
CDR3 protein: CASSFIENQPQHF

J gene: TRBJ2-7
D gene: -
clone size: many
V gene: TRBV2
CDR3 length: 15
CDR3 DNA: TGTGCCAGCAGTGAAGCACAGCTGCTCTCCTACGAGCAGTACTTC
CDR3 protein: CASSEAQLLSYEQYF

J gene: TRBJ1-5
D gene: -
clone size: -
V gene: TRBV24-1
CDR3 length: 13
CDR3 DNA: TGTGCCACCAGTGGCCTTGGAGGTCAGCCCCAGCATTTT
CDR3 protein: CATSGLGGQPQHF

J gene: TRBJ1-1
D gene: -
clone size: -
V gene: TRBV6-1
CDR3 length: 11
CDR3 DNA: TGTGCCAGCAGGACCGTCACTGAAGCTTTCTTT
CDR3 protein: CASRTVTEAFF

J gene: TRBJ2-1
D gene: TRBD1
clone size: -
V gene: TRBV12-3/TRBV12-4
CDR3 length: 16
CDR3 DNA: TGTGCCAGCAGTTTAGGAACCGGGACAGGGGTCAATGAGCAGTTCTTC
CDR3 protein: CASSLGTGTGVNEQFF

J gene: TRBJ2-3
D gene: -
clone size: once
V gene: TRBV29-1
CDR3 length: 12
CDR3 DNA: TGCAGCGATGTGGTGAGCACAGATACGCAGTATTTT
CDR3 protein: CSDVVSTDTQYF

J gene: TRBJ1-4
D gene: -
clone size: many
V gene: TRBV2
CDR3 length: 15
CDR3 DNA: TGTGCCAGCAGTGAAACGGGGGCAACTAATGAAAAACTGTTTTTT
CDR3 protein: CASSETGATNEKLFF

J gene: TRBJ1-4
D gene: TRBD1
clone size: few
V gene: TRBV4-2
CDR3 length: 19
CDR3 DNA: TGTGCCAGCAGCCAGTACCGGGACAGGGCCCGCGAGAGTGACTGGAAACTGTTTTTT
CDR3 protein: CASSQYRDRARESDWKLFF

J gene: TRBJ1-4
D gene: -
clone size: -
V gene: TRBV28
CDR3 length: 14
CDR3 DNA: TGTGCCAGCAGTTCCCCAGGCCAGGCTGAAAAACTGTTTTTT
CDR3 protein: CASSSPGQAEKLFF

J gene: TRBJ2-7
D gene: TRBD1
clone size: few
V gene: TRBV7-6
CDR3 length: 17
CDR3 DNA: TGTGCCAGCAGCTTAGCTCCCGGGACAGGGGGCGAAAACGAGCAGTACTTC
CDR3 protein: CASSLAPGTGGENEQYF

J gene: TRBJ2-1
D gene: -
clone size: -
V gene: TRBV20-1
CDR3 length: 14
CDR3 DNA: TGCAGTGCTAGCGGAGTGTACTCCTACAATGAGCAGTTCTTC
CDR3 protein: CSASGVYSYNEQFF

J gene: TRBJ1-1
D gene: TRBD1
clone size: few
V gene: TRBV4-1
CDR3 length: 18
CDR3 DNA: TGCGCCAGCAGCCCCCGGGGAGGACAGGGCCTCGTGAACACTGAAGCTTTCTTT
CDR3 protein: CASSPRGGQGLVNTEAFF

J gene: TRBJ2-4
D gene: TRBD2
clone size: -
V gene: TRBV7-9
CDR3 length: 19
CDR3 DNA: TGTGCCATCAGCCTCGGATGGTATCGGGGGGAGATGGCCAAAAACATTCAGTACTTC
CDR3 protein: CAISLGWYRGEMAKNIQYF

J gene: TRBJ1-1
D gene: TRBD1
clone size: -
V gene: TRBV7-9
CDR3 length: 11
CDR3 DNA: TGTGCCAGCAGCTGGGACAGAGGAGCTTTCTTT
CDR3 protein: CASSWDRGAFF

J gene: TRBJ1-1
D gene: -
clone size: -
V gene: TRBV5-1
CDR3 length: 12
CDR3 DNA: TGCGCCAGCAGCTTCCTAGGGACTGAAGCTTTCTTT
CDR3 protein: CASSFLGTEAFF

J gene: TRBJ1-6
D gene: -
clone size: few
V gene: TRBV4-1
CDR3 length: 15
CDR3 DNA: TGCGCCAGCAGCCAAGAACCGGGGGATAATTCACCCCTCCACTTT
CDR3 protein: CASSQEPGDNSPLHF

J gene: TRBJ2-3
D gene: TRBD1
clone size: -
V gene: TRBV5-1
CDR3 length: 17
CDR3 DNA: TGCGCCAGCAGCTTGGGGGGGACAGCTCCCAGCACAGATACGCAGTATTTT
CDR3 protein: CASSLGGTAPSTDTQYF

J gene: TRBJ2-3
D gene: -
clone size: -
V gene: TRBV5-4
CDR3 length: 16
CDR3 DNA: TGTGCCAGCAGCTTGTATCGTAGCGGCGGCACAGATACGCAGTATTTT
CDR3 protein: CASSLYRSGGTDTQYF

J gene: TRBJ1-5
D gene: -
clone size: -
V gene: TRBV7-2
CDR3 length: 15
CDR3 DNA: TGTGCCAGCAGCTTGTGGGCGGGCGGGAATCAGCCCCAGCATTTT
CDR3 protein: CASSLWAGGNQPQHF

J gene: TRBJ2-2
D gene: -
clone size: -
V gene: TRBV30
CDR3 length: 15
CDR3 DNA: TGTGCCTGGAGTTACCGGGACCGGAACACCGGGGAGCTGTTTTTT
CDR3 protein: CAWSYRDRNTGELFF

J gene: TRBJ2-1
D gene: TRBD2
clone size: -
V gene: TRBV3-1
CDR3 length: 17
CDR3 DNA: TGTGCCAGCAGCCCCGCCGGGACTAGCGGGGGAAGAACTGAGCAGTTCTTC
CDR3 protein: CASSPAGTSGGRTEQFF

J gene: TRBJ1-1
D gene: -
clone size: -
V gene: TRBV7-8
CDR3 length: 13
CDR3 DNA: TGTGCCAGCAGCTTACAGGGGCGTACTGAAGCTTTCTTT
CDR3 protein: CASSLQGRTEAFF

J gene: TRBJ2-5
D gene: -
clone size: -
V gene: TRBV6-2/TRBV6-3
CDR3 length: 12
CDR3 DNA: TGTGCCGCCAAGGATTTACAAGAGACCCAGTACTTC
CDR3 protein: CAAKDLQETQYF

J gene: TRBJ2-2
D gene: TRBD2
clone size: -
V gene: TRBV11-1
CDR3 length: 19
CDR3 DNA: TGTGCCAGCAGCTTAGCGAAGGGCCATCGAGGGAGGGACACCGGGGAGCTGTTTTTT
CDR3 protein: CASSLAKGHRGRDTGELFF

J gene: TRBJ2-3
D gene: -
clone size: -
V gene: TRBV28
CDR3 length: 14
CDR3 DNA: TGTGCCAGCAGTTCTCCAGGCCGGGGAGATACGCAGTATTTT
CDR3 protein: CASSSPGRGDTQYF

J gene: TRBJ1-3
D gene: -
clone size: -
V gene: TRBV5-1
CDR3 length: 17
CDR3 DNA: TGCGCCAGCAGCTCTTCCGGGACATCCAACATCGGAAACACCATATATTTT
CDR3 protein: CASSSSGTSNIGNTIYF

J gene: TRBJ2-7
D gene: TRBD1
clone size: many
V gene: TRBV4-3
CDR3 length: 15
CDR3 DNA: TGCGCCAGCAGCCAAGATTACAGGGGGTCCTACGAGCAGTACTTC
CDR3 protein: CASSQDYRGSYEQYF

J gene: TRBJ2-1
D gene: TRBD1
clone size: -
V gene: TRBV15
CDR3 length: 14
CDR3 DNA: TGTGCCACCAGGGGGACAGGGGATATCAATGAGCAGTTCTTC
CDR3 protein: CATRGTGDINEQFF

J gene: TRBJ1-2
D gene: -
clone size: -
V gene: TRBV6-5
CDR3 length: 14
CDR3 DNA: TGTGCCAGCAGTTACTTGGAAACTAACTATGGCTACACCTTC
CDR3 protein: CASSYLETNYGYTF

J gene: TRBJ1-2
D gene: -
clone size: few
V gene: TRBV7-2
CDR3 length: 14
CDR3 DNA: TGTGCCAGCAGCTTAGTTGGAGGGAACTATGGCTACACCTTC
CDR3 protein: CASSLVGGNYGYTF

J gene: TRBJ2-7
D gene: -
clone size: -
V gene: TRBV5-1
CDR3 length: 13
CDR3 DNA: TGCGCCAGTAAACAGGGAGCTTCCTACGAGCAGTACTTC
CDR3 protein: CASKQGASYEQYF

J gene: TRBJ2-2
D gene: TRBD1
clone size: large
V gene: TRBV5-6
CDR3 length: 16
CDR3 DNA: TGTGCCAGCAGCAGGCAGGGGGCACGGAACACCGGGGAGCTGTTTTTT
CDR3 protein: CASSRQGARNTGELFF

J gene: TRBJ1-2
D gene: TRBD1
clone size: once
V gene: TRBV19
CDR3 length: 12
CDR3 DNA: TGTGCCAGTACACAGGGGGGCTATGGCTACACCTTC
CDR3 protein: CASTQGGYGYTF

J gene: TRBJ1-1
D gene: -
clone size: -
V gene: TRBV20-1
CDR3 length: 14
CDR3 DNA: TGCAGTGCAGACGACAGGATTGGGGACACTGAAGCTTTCTTT
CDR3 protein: CSADDRIGDTEAFF